This paragraph reports one T cell receptor (beta chain). Its antigen is still unknown. This sample stems from a study of T-cell memory formation after mild COVID-19. Study-wide context: The two donors had largely donor-specific TCR clusters.

TCRdb processed the 5' RACE reads anew with MiXCR; each CDR3 protein has one entry. Counted here are over 500,000 distinct CDR3 sequences, approximately 15% occurring once; the ten biggest clones make up around 8.1%. This CDR3 has 14 residues. Looked up from germline, CDR1 is SEHNR and CDR2 is FQNEAQ (reference sequence). After removal of 2 bases from V and 9 bases from J, the junction contained 7 bases not matched to a gene. Broader study findings: Contracting CD8+ clones were enriched in EMRA, CD4+ mainly in CM and EM. Pre-infection memory contained some responding clones, which suggested that cross-reactive memory had joined. Second-wave clones with a day 37 peak had unconfirmed SARS-CoV-2 specificity.

This receptor was obtained from an adult woman who had mild COVID-19 (a few samples of this study predate the infection). Cell type and time point are not known. Input material: PBMCs or a T cell subset sorted from them (not recorded which). V and J are TRBV7-9 and TRBJ2-1; 7 positions agree with TRBD2. CDR3 sequence (DNA): TGTGCCAGCAGCTTAAACGGGGGGTATGGTGAGCAGTTCTTC. It specifies CASSLNGGYGEQFF.